This T cell receptor beta chain was identified in a study of blood T cell repertoires in COVID-19. The overall study: T cells, B-cell-depleted T cells, or PBMCs provided the cDNA or gDNA that served as material.

Original handling: Cell counts per sample came from amplifying reference gene primers. Repertoires were generated with immunoSEQ multiplex PCR, while TCRdb's copy carries only in-frame clones and drops some. The V and J calls and clone size come from that table; D and trimming were worked out from the DNA. The repertoire holds about 85,000 clones, with 90% as singletons. The CDR3 totals 14 residues. Germline assignment: CDR1 SGHVS and CDR2 FNYEAQ. Between the trimmed V and J ends, which lost 4 bases and 9 bases, there was a span of 19 bases. The sample comprised peripheral blood. The chain joins TRBV7-6 to TRBJ2-7, with D possibly TRBD2 on 6 matching bases. This sequence originates from an elderly woman with active or convalescent COVID-19. The CDR3 protein is CASSSPSGDRGQYF. DNA of the CDR3: TGTGCCAGCAGCTCCCCTTCGGGGGACCGAGGGCAGTACTTC.